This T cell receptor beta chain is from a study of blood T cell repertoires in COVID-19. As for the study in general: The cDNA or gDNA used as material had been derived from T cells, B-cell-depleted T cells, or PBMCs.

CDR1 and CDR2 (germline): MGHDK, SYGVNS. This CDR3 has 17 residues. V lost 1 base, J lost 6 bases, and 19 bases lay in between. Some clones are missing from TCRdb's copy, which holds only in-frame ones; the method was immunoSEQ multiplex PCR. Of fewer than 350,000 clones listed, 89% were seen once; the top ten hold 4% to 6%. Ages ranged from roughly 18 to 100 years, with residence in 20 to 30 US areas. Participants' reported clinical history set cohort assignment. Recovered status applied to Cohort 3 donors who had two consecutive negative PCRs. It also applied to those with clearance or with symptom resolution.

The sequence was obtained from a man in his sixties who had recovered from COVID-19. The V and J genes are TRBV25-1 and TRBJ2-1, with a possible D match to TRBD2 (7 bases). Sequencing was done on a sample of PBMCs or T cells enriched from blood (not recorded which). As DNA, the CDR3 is TGTGCCAGCAGTGAATGGAGGGGGGGGGCCCATACCAATGAGCAGTTCTTC. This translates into CASSEWRGGAHTNEQFF.